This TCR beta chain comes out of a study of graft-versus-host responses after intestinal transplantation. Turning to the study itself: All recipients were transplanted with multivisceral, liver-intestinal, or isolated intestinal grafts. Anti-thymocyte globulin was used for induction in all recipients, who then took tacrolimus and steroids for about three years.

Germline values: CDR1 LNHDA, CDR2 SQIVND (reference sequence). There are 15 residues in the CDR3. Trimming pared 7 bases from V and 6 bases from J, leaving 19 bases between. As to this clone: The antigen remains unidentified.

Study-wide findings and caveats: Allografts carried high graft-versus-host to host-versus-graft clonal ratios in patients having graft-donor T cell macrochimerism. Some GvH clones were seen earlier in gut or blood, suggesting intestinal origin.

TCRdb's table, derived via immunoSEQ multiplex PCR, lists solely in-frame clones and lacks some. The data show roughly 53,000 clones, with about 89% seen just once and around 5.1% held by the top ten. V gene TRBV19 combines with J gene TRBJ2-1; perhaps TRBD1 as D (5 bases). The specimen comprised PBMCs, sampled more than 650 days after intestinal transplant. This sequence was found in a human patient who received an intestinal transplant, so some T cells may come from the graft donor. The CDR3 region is CASKSGPGPSNEQFF. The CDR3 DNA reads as TGTGCCAGTAAGTCTGGGCCAGGGCCCAGCAATGAGCAGTTCTTC.